The 23 T cell receptor beta chains presented below share a single source sample, sequenced in a study of shared clonotypes between healthy human individuals. Some clones are missing from TCRdb's copy, which holds only in-frame ones; the method was immunoSEQ multiplex PCR. This table has 300,000 or so clones, roughly 70% appearing once. The specimen was memory CD4+ T cells sorted from blood. The subset was: CD45RA-negative fraction. The receptors were sampled from a man between 25 and 39 years old in good health.

This chain uses TRBV5-6 with TRBJ2-7; D remains ambiguous. The germline V gene has CDR1 SGHDT and CDR2 YYEEEE. CDR3 length: 12 amino acids. V lost 1 base to trimming and J lost 2 bases, with 4 bases between them. CDR3 nucleotides: TGTGCCAGCAGCTTGAATGCCTACGAGCAGTACTTC. This gives the protein CASSLNAYEQYF.

This clone was observed at least ten times. The chain is built from TRBV10-1 and TRBJ2-4; D may be TRBD2 (5 bases). CDR3 length: 16 residues. The germline gives CDR1 WNHNN, CDR2 SYGVQD (reference sequence). The ends were cut back, 0 bases at V and 5 bases at J, with 14 bases in the middle. CDR3 protein: CASSESVLGSQNIQYF. The CDR3 region has the DNA TGCGCCAGCAGTGAGTCGGTGTTGGGGAGTCAAAACATTCAGTACTTC.

The rearrangement uses TRBV28 and TRBJ2-7; TRBD2 matches 14 bases. The junction had 8 bases not matched to a gene; V was cut back by 5 bases and J by 2 bases. This CDR3 has 17 amino acids. Per germline, CDR1 MDHEN and CDR2 SYDVKM. CDR3 loop: CASSPLTSGRGAYEQYF. The CDR3 bases are TGTGCCAGCAGTCCCCTGACTAGCGGGAGGGGGGCCTACGAGCAGTACTTC.

This chain links TRBV5-6 with TRBJ1-2, with D maybe TRBD1 (5 bases). V dropped 0 bases and J dropped 8 bases, with 14 bases sitting between them. This CDR3 is built from 14 residues. Germline CDR1 reads SGHDT; CDR2 reads YYEEEE. The DNA of the CDR3 is TGTGCCAGCAGCTTGGTTCGGGGGAGCCGGGGCTACACCTTC. Amino acids: CASSLVRGSRGYTF.

This chain connects TRBV5-1 to TRBJ2-3; D might be TRBD2 (5 bases). V gave up 2 bases and J gave up 6 bases, with 10 bases separating them. There are 13 residues in the CDR3. Germline values: CDR1 SGHRS, CDR2 YFSETQ. CDR3 loop: CASSFAGSDTQYF. CDR3 DNA: TGCGCCAGCAGCTTCGCGGGCTCTGATACGCAGTATTTT.

The chain joins TRBV27 to TRBJ2-1; possibly TRBD2 for D (6 bases). The CDR3 totals 13 residues. CDR1 and CDR2 from the germline V gene are MNHEY and SMNVEV (reference sequence). V shed 3 bases and J shed 7 bases, with 10 bases lying between them. DNA for the CDR3: TGTGCCAGCAGTTTTGGCGGGACTAATGAGCAGTTCTTC. As protein: CASSFGGTNEQFF.

The rearrangement uses TRBV28 and TRBJ1-5; tentative D call: TRBD1 (5 bases). V lost 9 bases and J lost 5, with 17 bases in between. Germline-derived CDR1 and CDR2 are MDHEN and SYDVKM. The CDR3 is 14 amino acids. CDR3 in amino acids: CASHTSGTYQPQHF. The DNA for the CDR3 is TGTGCCAGTCACACCTCCGGGACTTATCAGCCCCAGCATTTT.

The chain combines TRBV19 with TRBJ2-1; the match to TRBD2 covers 13 bases. This CDR3 has 13 amino acids. With 3 bases clipped from V and 14 bases from J, the junction kept 4 bases outside the gene matches. Per germline, CDR1 LNHDA and CDR2 SQIVND (reference sequence). The CDR3 DNA follows: TGTGCCAGTAGTATCGACGGGACTAGCGGGAAGTTCTTC. Protein sequence: CASSIDGTSGKFF.

This clone was seen just once. The chain employs TRBV5-1 and TRBJ2-2; D call uncertain. The V and J ends lost 1 base and 7 bases respectively, with 8 bases between them. Germline assignment: CDR1 SGHRS and CDR2 YFSETQ. This CDR3 has 13 amino acids. The CDR3 here is CASSLSRNGELFF. The CDR3 coding sequence is TGCGCCAGCAGCTTGAGTCGGAACGGGGAGCTGTTTTTT.

This rearrangement joins TRBV28 to TRBJ1-5; D gene uncertain. This CDR3 is built from 12 residues. The germline V gene has CDR1 MDHEN and CDR2 SYDVKM. Trimming removed 7 bases from V and 4 bases from J, with 8 bases in between. The CDR3 loop is CASTSGNQPQHF. The CDR3 DNA is TGTGCCAGCACCTCGGGGAATCAGCCCCAGCATTTT.

The chain links TRBV11-2 to TRBJ2-3, with 8 bases lining up with TRBD2. This CDR3 comprises 16 residues. Unmatched junction bases numbered 11, after V lost 3 bases and J lost 6 bases. CDR1 is SGHAT, CDR2 FQNNGV, per germline. The CDR3 reads CASSFRYGRAADTQYF. As DNA, the CDR3 is TGTGCCAGCAGCTTCCGGTACGGGAGGGCCGCGGATACGCAGTATTTT.

The V and J genes are TRBV19 and TRBJ2-7, with D tentatively TRBD2 (6 bases). The germline V gene has CDR1 LNHDA and CDR2 SQIVND (reference sequence). The CDR3 totals 12 residues. The germline V and J ends were trimmed by 3 bases and 3 bases, with 6 bases remaining between them. The CDR3 DNA reads as TGTGCCAGTAGTATGCGGGACTACGAGCAGTACTTC. The encoded protein is CASSMRDYEQYF.

This clone has only a few counts. This chain joins TRBV5-5 and TRBJ2-7, with D unclear. The germline gives CDR1 SGHKS, CDR2 YYEKEE (reference sequence). The CDR3 length is 14 residues. Trimming took 10 bases from V and 0 from J, leaving 17 bases between them. The CDR3, as DNA: TGTGCCTCCACCGGCTACAGCATCTCCTACGAGCAGTACTTC. Translated, it gives CASTGYSISYEQYF.

The chain employs TRBV9 and TRBJ1-3; D remains ambiguous. The CDR3 length is 15 residues. Germline CDR1 SGDLS, CDR2 YYNGEE. V was shortened by 0 bases and J by 0 bases, with 7 bases between the two germline ends. The CDR3 region has the DNA TGTGCCAGCAGCGTAGAGGCAGTCTCTGGAAACACCATATATTTT. Amino acids: CASSVEAVSGNTIYF.

A single count supports this clone. This sequence joins TRBV6-6 and TRBJ2-1; 8 bases align to TRBD1. The CDR3 has 12 amino acids. Germline assignment: CDR1 MNHNY and CDR2 SVGAGI (reference sequence). Germline trimming cut 6 bases from V and 12 bases from J; bases unmatched to any gene: 7. The CDR3: CASRPDRVGQFF. The CDR3 region has the DNA TGTGCCAGCAGACCGGACAGGGTTGGGCAGTTCTTC.

V gene TRBV18 combines with J gene TRBJ2-1, with 8 bases fitting TRBD2. V lost 4 bases and J lost 9; bases outside the gene matches: 8. Germline V CDR1 and CDR2: KGHSH, LQKENI. This CDR3 has 14 residues. The CDR3 DNA reads TGTGCCAGCTCACGGGCTAGCGGGTTGGCTGAGCAGTTCTTC. It is translated as CASSRASGLAEQFF.

This chain links TRBV11-3 with TRBJ2-5; D is unresolved. This CDR3 is 12 amino acids long. The germline CDR1 and CDR2 sequences are SGHNT and YENEEA. V gave up 1 base and J gave up 7 bases, with 7 bases separating them. The chain's CDR3 is CASSLGPWTQYF. CDR3 in DNA: TGTGCCAGCAGCTTAGGACCTTGGACCCAGTACTTC.

CDR3 nucleotide sequence: TGTGCCAGATCGGGACTAGCGGATGCCTACAATGAGCAGTTCTTC. Residues: CARSGLADAYNEQFF. The chain links TRBV2 to TRBJ2-1; TRBD2 matches 11 bases. From germline, CDR1 is SNHLY and CDR2 FYNNEI. The CDR3 extends over 15 amino acids. V shed 9 bases, J shed 2 bases, and the junction held 6 bases outside the gene matches. Full variable domain (missing parts from reference TRBV2 and TRBJ2-1): EPEVTQTPSHQVTQMGQEVILRCVPISNHLYFYWYRQILGQKVEFLVSFYNNEISEKSEIFDDQFSVERPDGSNFTLKIRSTKLEDSAMYFCARSGLADAYNEQFFGPGTRLTVL.

V usage is TRBV7-2 and J usage is TRBJ2-1; TRBD1 matches at 8 bases. The CDR3 has 15 residues. The J segment lost 3 bases and the V segment lost 1 base, leaving 2 bases of the junction unmatched. Germline V CDR1 and CDR2: SGHTA, FQGNSA. CDR3 in DNA: TGTGCCAGCAGCTTAGTGGGACAGGACTACAATGAGCAGTTCTTC. Translated: CASSLVGQDYNEQFF.

The rearrangement uses TRBV19 and TRBJ2-7, with 13 bases matching TRBD2. Germline CDR1 reads LNHDA; CDR2 reads SQIVND (reference sequence). V lost 1 base, J lost 6 bases, and 3 bases stayed unmatched. The CDR3 has 15 residues. Here the CDR3 DNA reads TGTGCCAGTAGTATAGCAGGACTAGCGGGGGCCGAGCAGTACTTC. This gives the protein CASSIAGLAGAEQYF.

The chain uses TRBV7-6 and TRBJ2-5; a weak D match, TRBD2 (5 bases). Trimming shortened V by 5 bases and J by 1 base, and 11 bases separated the two germline ends. This CDR3 is 14 amino acids long. CDR1 is SGHVS and CDR2 is FNYEAQ in the germline V gene. The CDR3 DNA reads TGTGCCAGCAGCCCAACTAGTTTCCAAGAGACCCAGTACTTC. The encoded protein is CASSPTSFQETQYF.

The V and J genes are TRBV5-1 and TRBJ1-2; no definite D call. Trimming took off 4 bases at V and 3 bases at J, with 7 bases between the two ends. This CDR3 has 12 residues. Per the germline V gene, CDR1 is SGHRS and CDR2 is YFSETQ. CDR3 nucleotides: TGCGCCAGCAGCGGAGGTCACTATGGCTACACCTTC. This gives the protein CASSGGHYGYTF.

V and J are TRBV20-1 and TRBJ1-4; D not resolved. Germline assignment: CDR1 DFQATT and CDR2 SNEGSKA (reference sequence). Trimming removed 2 bases at V and 11 bases at J, with 6 bases between. CDR3 length equals 10 residues. In nucleotides, the CDR3 is TGCAGTGCTAGACTGCAGAAACTGTTTTTT. Encoded protein: CSARLQKLFF.